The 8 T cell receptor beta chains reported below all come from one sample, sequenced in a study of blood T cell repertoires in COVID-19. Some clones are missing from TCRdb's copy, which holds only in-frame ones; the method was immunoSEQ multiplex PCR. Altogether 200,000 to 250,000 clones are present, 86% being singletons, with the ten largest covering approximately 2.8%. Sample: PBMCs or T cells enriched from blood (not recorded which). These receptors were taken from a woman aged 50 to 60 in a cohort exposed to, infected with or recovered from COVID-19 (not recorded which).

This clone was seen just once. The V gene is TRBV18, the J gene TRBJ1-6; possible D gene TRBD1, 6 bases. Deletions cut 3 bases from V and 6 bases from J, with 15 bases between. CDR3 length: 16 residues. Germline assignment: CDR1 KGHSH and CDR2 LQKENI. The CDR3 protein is CASSPPWGRGNSPLHF. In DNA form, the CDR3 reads TGTGCCAGCTCACCGCCTTGGGGGCGCGGTAATTCACCCCTCCACTTT.

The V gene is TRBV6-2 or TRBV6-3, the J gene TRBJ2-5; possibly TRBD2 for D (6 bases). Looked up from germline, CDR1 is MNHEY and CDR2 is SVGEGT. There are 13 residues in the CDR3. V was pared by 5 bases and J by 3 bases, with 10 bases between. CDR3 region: CASSPGLEETQYF. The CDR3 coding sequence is TGTGCCAGCAGTCCGGGACTGGAAGAGACCCAGTACTTC.

The CDR3 DNA reads as TGTGCCAGCAGCTTCGTAGCGGGGATGTTATACAATGAGCAGTTCTTC. This translates into CASSFVAGMLYNEQFF. The J gene is TRBJ2-1, the V gene TRBV7-2; 8 positions match TRBD2. From germline, CDR1 is SGHTA and CDR2 FQGNSA. The CDR3 runs 16 residues. J gave up 4 bases and V 3 bases, and 8 bases lay outside the gene matches.

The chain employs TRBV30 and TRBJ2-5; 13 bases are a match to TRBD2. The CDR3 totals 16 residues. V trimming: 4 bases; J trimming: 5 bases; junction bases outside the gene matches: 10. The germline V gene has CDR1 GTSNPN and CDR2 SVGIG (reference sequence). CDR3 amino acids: CAWKFVGTSGVETQYF. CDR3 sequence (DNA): TGTGCCTGGAAATTCGTTGGGACTAGCGGGGTTGAGACCCAGTACTTC.

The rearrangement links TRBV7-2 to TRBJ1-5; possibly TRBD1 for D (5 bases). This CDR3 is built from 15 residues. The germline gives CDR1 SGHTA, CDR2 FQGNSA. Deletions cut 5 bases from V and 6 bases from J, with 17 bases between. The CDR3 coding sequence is TGTGCCAGCAGCCCTGACAGCGTGGGGATTCAGCCCCAGCATTTT. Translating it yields CASSPDSVGIQPQHF.

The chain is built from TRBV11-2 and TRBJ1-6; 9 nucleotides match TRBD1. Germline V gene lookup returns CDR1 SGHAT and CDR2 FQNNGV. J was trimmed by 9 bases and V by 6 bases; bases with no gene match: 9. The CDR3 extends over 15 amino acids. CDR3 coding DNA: TGTGCCAGCAGGGCCCGGGACAGGGTTTTTTCACCCCTCCACTTT. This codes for CASRARDRVFSPLHF. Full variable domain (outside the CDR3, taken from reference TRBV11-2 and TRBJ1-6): EAGVAQSPRYKIIEKRQSVAFWCNPISGHATLYWYQQILGQGPKLLIQFQNNGVVDDSQLPKDRFSAERLKGVDSTLKIQPAKLEDSAVYLCASRARDRVFSPLHFGNGTRLTVT.

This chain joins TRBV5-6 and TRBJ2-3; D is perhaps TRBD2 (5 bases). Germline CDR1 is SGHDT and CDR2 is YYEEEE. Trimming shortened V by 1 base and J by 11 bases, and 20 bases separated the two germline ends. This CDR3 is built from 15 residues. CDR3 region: CASSLPGMALLGQYF. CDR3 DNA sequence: TGTGCCAGCAGCTTGCCGGGAATGGCTCTTCTTGGGCAGTATTTT.

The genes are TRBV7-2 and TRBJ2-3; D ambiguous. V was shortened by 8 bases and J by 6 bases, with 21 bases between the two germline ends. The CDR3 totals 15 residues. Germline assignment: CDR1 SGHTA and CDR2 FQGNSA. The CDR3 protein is CASASSARYGDTQYF. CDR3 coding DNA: TGTGCCAGCGCCTCCTCGGCTAGGTACGGTGATACGCAGTATTTT.